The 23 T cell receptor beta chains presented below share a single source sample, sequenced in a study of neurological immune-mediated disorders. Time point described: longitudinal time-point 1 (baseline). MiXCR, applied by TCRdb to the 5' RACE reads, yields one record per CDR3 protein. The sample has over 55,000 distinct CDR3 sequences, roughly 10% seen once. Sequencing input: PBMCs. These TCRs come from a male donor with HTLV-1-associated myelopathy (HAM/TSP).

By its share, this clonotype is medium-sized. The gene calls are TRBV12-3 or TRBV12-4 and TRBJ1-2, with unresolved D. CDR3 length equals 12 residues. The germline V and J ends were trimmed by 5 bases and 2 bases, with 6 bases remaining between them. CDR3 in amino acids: CASSQRNYGYTF. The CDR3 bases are TGTGCCAGCAGTCAGAGAAACTATGGCTACACCTTC.

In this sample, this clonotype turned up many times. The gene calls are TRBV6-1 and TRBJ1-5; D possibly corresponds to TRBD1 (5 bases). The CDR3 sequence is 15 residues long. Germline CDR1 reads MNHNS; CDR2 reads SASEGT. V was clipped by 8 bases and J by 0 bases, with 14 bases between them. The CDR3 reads CASLGEGISNQPQHF. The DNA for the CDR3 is TGTGCCAGCTTGGGGGAGGGGATTAGCAATCAGCCCCAGCATTTT.

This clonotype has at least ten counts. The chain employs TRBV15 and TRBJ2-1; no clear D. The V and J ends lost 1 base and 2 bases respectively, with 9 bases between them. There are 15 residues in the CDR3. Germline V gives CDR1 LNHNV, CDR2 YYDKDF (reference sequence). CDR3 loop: CATSRVGLTYNEQFF. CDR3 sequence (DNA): TGTGCCACCAGCAGAGTGGGGTTAACCTACAATGAGCAGTTCTTC.

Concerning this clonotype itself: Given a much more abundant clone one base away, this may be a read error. In DNA, the CDR3 is TGTGCCAGCGGTTGGACAGGATCTCAGCCCCAGCATTTT. Its protein is CASGWTGSQPQHF. This sequence joins TRBV7-9 and TRBJ1-5; 7 bases fit TRBD1. Germline V CDR1 and CDR2: SEHNR, FQNEAQ (reference sequence). The V gene end was trimmed by 8 bases and the J gene end by 6 bases; junction bases not matched to a gene: 7. This CDR3 spans 13 amino acids.

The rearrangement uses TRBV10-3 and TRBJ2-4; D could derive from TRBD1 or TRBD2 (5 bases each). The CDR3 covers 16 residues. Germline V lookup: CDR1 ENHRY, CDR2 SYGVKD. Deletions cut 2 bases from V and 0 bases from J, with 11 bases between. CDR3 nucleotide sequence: TGTGCCATCAGTGAGGGGACGCTCCTAGCCAAAAACATTCAGTACTTC. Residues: CAISEGTLLAKNIQYF.

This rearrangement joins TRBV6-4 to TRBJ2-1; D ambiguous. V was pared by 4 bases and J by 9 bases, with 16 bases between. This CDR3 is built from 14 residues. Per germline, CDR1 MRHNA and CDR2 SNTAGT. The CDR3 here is CASSADRRVGEQFF. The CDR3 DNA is TGTGCCAGCAGTGCCGACCGTCGAGTCGGTGAGCAGTTCTTC.

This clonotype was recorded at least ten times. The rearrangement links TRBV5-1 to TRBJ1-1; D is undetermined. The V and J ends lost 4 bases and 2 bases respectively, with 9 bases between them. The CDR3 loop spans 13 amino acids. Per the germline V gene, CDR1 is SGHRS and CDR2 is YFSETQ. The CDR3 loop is CASSGSLNTEAFF. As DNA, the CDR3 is TGCGCCAGCAGCGGGAGTCTAAACACTGAAGCTTTCTTT.

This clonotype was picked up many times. As DNA, the CDR3 is TGCAGTGCTAGGACTAGCGGGGATGAGACCCAGTACTTC. The encoded protein is CSARTSGDETQYF. The chain employs TRBV20-1 and TRBJ2-5; 11 bases are a match to TRBD2. Germline loops: CDR1 DFQATT, CDR2 SNEGSKA (reference sequence). The CDR3 is made up of 13 amino acids. J was trimmed by 5 bases and V by 3 bases; bases with no gene match: 2.

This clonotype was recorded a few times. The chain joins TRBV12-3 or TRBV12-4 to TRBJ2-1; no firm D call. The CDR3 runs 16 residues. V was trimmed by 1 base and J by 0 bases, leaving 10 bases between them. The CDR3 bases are TGTGCCAGCAGTTTAGATCTGGCTAGCTCCTACAATGAGCAGTTCTTC. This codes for CASSLDLASSYNEQFF.

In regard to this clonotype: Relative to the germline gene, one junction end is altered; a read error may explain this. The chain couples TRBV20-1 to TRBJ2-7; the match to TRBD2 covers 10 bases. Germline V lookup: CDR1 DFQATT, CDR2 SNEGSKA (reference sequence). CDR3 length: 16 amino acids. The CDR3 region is CSARDTSGVLSYEQYF. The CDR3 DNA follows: TGTAGTGCTAGAGATACTAGCGGGGTCCTATCCTACGAGCAGTACTTC.

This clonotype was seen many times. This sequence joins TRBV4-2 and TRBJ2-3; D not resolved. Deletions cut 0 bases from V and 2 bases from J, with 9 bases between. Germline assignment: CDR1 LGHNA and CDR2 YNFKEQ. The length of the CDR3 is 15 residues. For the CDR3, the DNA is TGTGCCAGCAGCCAAGAAAAGGGCTCCACAGATACGCAGTATTTT. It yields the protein CASSQEKGSTDTQYF.

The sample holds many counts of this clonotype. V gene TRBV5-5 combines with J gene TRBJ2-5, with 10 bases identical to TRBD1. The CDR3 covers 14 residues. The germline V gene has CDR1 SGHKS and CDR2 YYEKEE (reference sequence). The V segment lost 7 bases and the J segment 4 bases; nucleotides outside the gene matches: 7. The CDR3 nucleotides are TGTGCCAGCGGATCTCGGACAGGGGGAGAGACCCAGTACTTC. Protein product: CASGSRTGGETQYF.

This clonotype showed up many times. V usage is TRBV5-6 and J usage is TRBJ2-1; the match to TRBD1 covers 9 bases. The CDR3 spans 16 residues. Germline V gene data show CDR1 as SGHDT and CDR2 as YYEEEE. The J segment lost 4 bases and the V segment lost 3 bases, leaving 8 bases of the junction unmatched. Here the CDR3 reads CASSSLQGAGYNEQFF. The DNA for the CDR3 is TGTGCCAGCAGCTCCTTACAGGGGGCTGGGTACAATGAGCAGTTCTTC.

The CDR3 loop is CSATTGALDTQYF. The CDR3 DNA follows: TGCAGTGCGACGACAGGGGCACTCGATACGCAGTATTTT. V gene TRBV20-1 combines with J gene TRBJ2-3; 8 nucleotides align to TRBD1. In germline, CDR1 is DFQATT, CDR2 SNEGSKA (reference sequence). The CDR3 totals 13 residues. V shed 6 bases, J shed 6 bases, and the junction held 8 bases outside the gene matches.

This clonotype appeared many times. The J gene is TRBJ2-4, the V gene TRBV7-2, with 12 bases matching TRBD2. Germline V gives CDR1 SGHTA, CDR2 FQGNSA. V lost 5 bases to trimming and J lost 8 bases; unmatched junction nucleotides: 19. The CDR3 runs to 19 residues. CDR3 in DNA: TGTGCCAGCAGCCCACCGCCTAGCGGGGGGGCGAGGAGGTCTTACATTCAGTACTTC. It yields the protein CASSPPPSGGARRSYIQYF.

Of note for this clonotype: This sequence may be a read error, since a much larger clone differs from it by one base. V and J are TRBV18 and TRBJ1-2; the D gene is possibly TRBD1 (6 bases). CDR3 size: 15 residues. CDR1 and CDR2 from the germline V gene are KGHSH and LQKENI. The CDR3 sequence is CGSSPLTGLNYGYTF. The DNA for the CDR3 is TGTGGCAGCTCACCGCTCACAGGGCTTAACTATGGCTACACCTTC.

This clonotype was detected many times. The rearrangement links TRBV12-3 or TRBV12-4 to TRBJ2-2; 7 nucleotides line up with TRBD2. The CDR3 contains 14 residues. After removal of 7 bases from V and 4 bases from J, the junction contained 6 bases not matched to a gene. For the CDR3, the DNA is TGTGCCAGCACTTTGCGGGGGATCACCGGGGAGCTGTTTTTT. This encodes CASTLRGITGELFF.

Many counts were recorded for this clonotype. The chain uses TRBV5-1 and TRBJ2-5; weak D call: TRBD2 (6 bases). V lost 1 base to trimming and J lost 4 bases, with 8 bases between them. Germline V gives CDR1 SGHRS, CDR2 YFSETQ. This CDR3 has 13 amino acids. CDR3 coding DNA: TGCGCCAGCAGCTTGAGGAGGGTAGAGACCCAGTACTTC. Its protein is CASSLRRVETQYF.

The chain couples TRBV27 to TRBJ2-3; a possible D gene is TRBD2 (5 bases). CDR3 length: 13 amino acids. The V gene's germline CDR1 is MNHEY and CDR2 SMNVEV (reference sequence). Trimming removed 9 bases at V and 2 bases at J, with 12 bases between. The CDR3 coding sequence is TGTGCCAGTCTCCGACTAACCACAGATACGCAGTATTTT. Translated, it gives CASLRLTTDTQYF.

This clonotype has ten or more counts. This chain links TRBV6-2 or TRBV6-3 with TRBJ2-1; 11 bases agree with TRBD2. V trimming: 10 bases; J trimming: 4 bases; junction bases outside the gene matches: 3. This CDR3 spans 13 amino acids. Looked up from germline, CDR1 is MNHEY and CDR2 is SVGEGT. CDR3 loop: CATRTSGYNEQFF. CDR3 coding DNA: TGTGCCACTAGGACTAGCGGGTACAATGAGCAGTTCTTC.

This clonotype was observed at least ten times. The CDR3 nucleotides are TGTGCCAGCAGCTTTGTGGGGGCAGGTCAGCCCCAGCATTTT. This translates into CASSFVGAGQPQHF. The rearrangement uses TRBV7-9 and TRBJ1-5, with D possibly TRBD1 on 6 matching bases. CDR3 length: 14 residues. V lost 3 bases to trimming and J lost 6 bases, with 12 bases between them. Per the germline V gene, CDR1 is SEHNR and CDR2 is FQNEAQ (reference sequence).

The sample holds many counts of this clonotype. CDR3 DNA: TGTGCCAGCAGCTTAGCGTGGGGGTATTCTGGAAACACCATATATTTT. This gives the protein CASSLAWGYSGNTIYF. The chain joins TRBV7-2 to TRBJ1-3; D may be TRBD1 (5 bases). With 0 bases removed from V and 1 base from J, the gap between germline ends came to 10 bases. Germline assignment: CDR1 SGHTA and CDR2 FQGNSA. The CDR3 is 16 residues long.

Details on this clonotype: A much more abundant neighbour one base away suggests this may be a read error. CDR3 sequence: CASTNGVHQPQHF. DNA of the CDR3: TGTGCCAGTACCAATGGGGTTCATCAGCCCCAGCATTTT. The chain combines TRBV19 with TRBJ1-5, with unresolved D. The CDR3 is made up of 13 amino acids. V dropped 7 bases and J dropped 5 bases, with 12 bases sitting between them. Germline CDR1 is LNHDA and CDR2 is SQIVND (reference sequence).